This is a list of T cell receptor beta chains from one sample in a study of CD8+ T cells in alopecia areata. The data were produced by immunoSEQ multiplex PCR, yet TCRdb's version contains in-frame clones alone and is incomplete. The table includes about 74,000 clones, 25% to 35% detected once. The specimen comprised CD8+ T cells sorted from blood, sampled at week 4, from a patient treated with tofacitinib. The receptors originated from a human donor with alopecia areata. Each CDR3 is given with its conserved first and last residue. The order of the fields is clone size, V gene, J gene, D gene, CDR3 protein, CDR3 DNA. A D gene is named only where the DNA matches it firmly. Size is stated for part of the rows, as once, few or many counts, or as a class when the clone is expanded.

NA	TRBV29-1	TRBJ2-6	NA	CSGYAGANVLTF	TGCAGCGGTTACGCTGGGGCCAACGTCCTGACTTTC
few	TRBV29-1	TRBJ2-7	NA	CSATDGVYYEQYF	TGCAGCGCCACTGACGGGGTTTACTACGAGCAGTACTTC
few	TRBV20-1	TRBJ1-1	NA	CSPLWGTEAFF	TGCAGTCCCCTCTGGGGGACTGAAGCTTTCTTT
NA	TRBV9	TRBJ2-3	NA	CASSLREVGADTQYF	TGTGCCAGCAGCCTCCGGGAAGTAGGTGCAGATACGCAGTATTTT
NA	TRBV5-1	TRBJ2-3	NA	CASSFKGHLSTDTQYF	TGCGCCAGCAGCTTTAAAGGACACCTGTCCACAGATACGCAGTATTTT
NA	TRBV19	TRBJ1-5	TRBD1	CASRERGQPIHQPQHF	TGTGCCAGCCGGGAAAGGGGGCAACCCATTCATCAGCCCCAGCATTTT
few	TRBV30	TRBJ1-4	NA	CAWHAGTDIGELFF	TGTGCCTGGCACGCCGGGACCGACATTGGAGAACTGTTTTTT
few	TRBV29-1	TRBJ2-1	NA	CSVEDPVGPEQFF	TGCAGCGTTGAAGATCCAGTCGGCCCTGAGCAGTTCTTC
few	TRBV7-2	TRBJ2-7	NA	CASSPDTIHEQYF	TGTGCCAGCAGCCCGGACACGATCCACGAGCAGTACTTC
NA	TRBV4-3	TRBJ2-5	NA	CASSQRGDGETQYF	TGCGCCAGCAGCCAGAGGGGGGACGGGGAGACCCAGTACTTC
few	TRBV7-2	TRBJ2-3	NA	CASSLRGWESIDTQYF	TGTGCCAGCAGCCTTAGAGGGTGGGAGAGTATAGATACGCAGTATTTT
NA	TRBV7-2	TRBJ2-3	NA	CASSLTGLQFRDTDTQYF	TGTGCCAGCAGCCTTACAGGGCTGCAGTTTCGGGACACAGATACGCAGTATTTT
few	TRBV29-1	TRBJ1-2	NA	CSVEEGVLNYTF	TGCAGCGTTGAAGAGGGGGTTCTAAACTACACCTTC
NA	TRBV29-1	TRBJ1-2	NA	CSSFTGEYGYTF	TGCAGCTCCTTCACGGGGGAGTATGGCTACACCTTC
NA	TRBV2	TRBJ2-1	NA	CASSYDSYNEQFF	TGTGCCAGCAGTTACGACAGCTACAATGAGCAGTTCTTC
few	TRBV4-1	TRBJ2-5	NA	CASSQKEGFRETQYF	TGCGCCAGCAGCCAAAAGGAGGGTTTCAGAGAGACCCAGTACTTC
NA	TRBV29-1	TRBJ1-2	NA	CSAHLSGVDYGYTF	TGCAGCGCACATCTTTCCGGGGTAGACTATGGCTACACCTTC
NA	TRBV28	TRBJ2-1	TRBD2	CASRLASGTNYNEQFF	TGTGCCAGCAGACTAGCTAGCGGAACCAATTACAATGAGCAGTTCTTC
NA	TRBV9	TRBJ2-1	TRBD2	CASSAPRLLAVSYNEQFF	TGTGCCAGCAGCGCTCCGAGGCTTCTAGCGGTGTCCTACAATGAGCAGTTCTTC
few	TRBV27	TRBJ2-2	TRBD1	CASSLWPQGADGELFF	TGTGCCAGCAGTTTATGGCCACAGGGGGCGGACGGGGAGCTGTTTTTT
few	TRBV29-1	TRBJ2-2	NA	CSVVPFATGELFF	TGCAGCGTTGTCCCCTTCGCCACCGGGGAGCTGTTTTTT
NA	TRBV29-1	TRBJ2-7	NA	CSVDTGRNYEQYF	TGCAGCGTTGATACGGGGAGGAACTACGAGCAGTACTTC
once	TRBV4-3	TRBJ2-2	NA	CASSQDRTNTGELFF	TGCGCCAGCAGCCAAGATCGTACGAACACCGGGGAGCTGTTTTTT
NA	TRBV27	TRBJ2-5	TRBD2	CASSSAGLEETQYF	TGTGCCAGCAGTTCCGCGGGACTAGAGGAGACCCAGTACTTC
NA	TRBV30	TRBJ2-3	TRBD1	CAWSVGTGLSTDTQYF	TGTGCCTGGAGTGTTGGGACAGGGCTCTCCACAGATACGCAGTATTTT
NA	TRBV15	TRBJ2-5	NA	CATSRDPPGRQETRYF	TGTGCCACCAGCAGAGATCCCCCAGGGCGGCAAGAGACCCGGTACTTC
NA	TRBV10-3	TRBJ2-3	NA	CAISEGLENTQYF	TGTGCCATCAGTGAGGGTCTGGAGAATACGCAGTATTTT
NA	TRBV29-1	TRBJ2-1	NA	CSAPRNNEQFF	TGCAGCGCACCCAGGAACAATGAGCAGTTCTTC
few	TRBV28	TRBJ2-7	NA	CASSVGWAGEQYF	TGTGCCAGCAGTGTTGGTTGGGCGGGGGAGCAGTACTTC
few	TRBV30	TRBJ2-7	NA	CAWTLGAGGEQYF	TGTGCCTGGACACTCGGTGCCGGGGGCGAGCAGTACTTC
once	TRBV30	TRBJ2-3	NA	CAWSVGGAVDTQYF	TGTGCCTGGAGTGTAGGAGGGGCGGTAGATACGCAGTATTTT
few	TRBV15	TRBJ1-5	NA	CATSSPSNQPQHF	TGTGCCACCAGCAGTCCTAGCAATCAGCCCCAGCATTTT
NA	TRBV29-1	TRBJ1-2	NA	CSVETGTQNGYTF	TGCAGCGTAGAAACCGGGACACAAAATGGCTACACCTTC
NA	TRBV29-1	TRBJ2-2	TRBD1	CSVKPRDRGATGELFF	TGCAGCGTTAAACCCCGGGACAGGGGTGCAACCGGGGAGCTGTTTTTT
NA	TRBV7-9	TRBJ2-7	NA	CASSPYEQYF	TGTGCCAGCAGTCCCTACGAGCAGTACTTC
few	TRBV25-1	TRBJ2-6	NA	CASSDPDTLSGANVLTF	TGTGCCAGCAGTGACCCGGACACACTATCTGGGGCCAACGTCCTGACTTTC
NA	TRBV9	TRBJ1-5	NA	CASSVAEGRGQPQHF	TGTGCCAGCAGCGTAGCTGAGGGTAGGGGGCAGCCCCAGCATTTT
NA	TRBV29-1	TRBJ2-3	NA	CSVVEAGLGTDTQYF	TGCAGCGTCGTGGAGGCGGGGCTCGGCACAGATACGCAGTATTTT
NA	TRBV27	TRBJ2-7	TRBD1	CASSSGTGQGEQYF	TGTGCCAGCAGTTCCGGGACAGGGCAAGGCGAGCAGTACTTC
NA	TRBV2	TRBJ2-1	TRBD2	CASGLAGGASYNEQFF	TGTGCCAGCGGGCTAGCGGGAGGGGCATCCTACAATGAGCAGTTCTTC
few	TRBV15	TRBJ2-6	TRBD2	CATTPGLAGVYGANVLTF	TGTGCCACCACCCCGGGACTAGCGGGAGTTTATGGGGCCAACGTCCTGACTTTC
NA	TRBV4-1	TRBJ1-4	NA	CASSQGGEKLFF	TGCGCCAGCAGCCAAGGGGGTGAAAAACTGTTTTTT
few	TRBV7-9	TRBJ2-5	TRBD1	CASSLNRGQETQYF	TGTGCCAGCAGCTTAAACAGGGGTCAAGAGACCCAGTACTTC
few	TRBV6-6	TRBJ2-5	NA	CASSWTQEGETQYF	TGTGCCAGCAGTTGGACCCAGGAGGGAGAGACCCAGTACTTC
NA	TRBV7-9	TRBJ2-1	TRBD2	CASSSGLAGVFEQFF	TGTGCCAGCAGCTCCGGACTAGCGGGAGTCTTTGAGCAGTTCTTC
few	TRBV29-1	TRBJ2-7	NA	CSVMTYEQYF	TGCAGCGTTATGACCTACGAGCAGTACTTC
NA	TRBV30	TRBJ1-1	NA	CAWSVERENTEAFF	TGTGCCTGGAGTGTGGAGCGGGAGAACACTGAAGCTTTCTTT
NA	TRBV29-1	TRBJ2-1	TRBD2	CSVETSVSSYNEQFF	TGCAGCGTGGAGACTAGCGTAAGCTCCTACAATGAGCAGTTCTTC
NA	TRBV30	TRBJ2-1	TRBD1	CAWSQGAAEQFF	TGTGCCTGGAGTCAGGGGGCCGCTGAGCAGTTCTTC
NA	TRBV27	TRBJ2-7	TRBD2	CASSIWGAGGPERQYF	TGTGCCAGCAGTATCTGGGGCGCGGGAGGCCCTGAAAGGCAGTACTTC
few	TRBV29-1	TRBJ1-1	TRBD1	CSVVGRGDTEAFF	TGCAGCGTTGTGGGCAGGGGGGACACTGAAGCTTTCTTT
NA	TRBV28	TRBJ2-7	NA	CASSPSVSGYEQYF	TGTGCCAGCAGTCCTTCAGTTTCAGGCTACGAGCAGTACTTC
NA	TRBV29-1	TRBJ2-7	TRBD2	CSVEREAPYEQYF	TGCAGCGTGGAGCGGGAGGCCCCCTACGAGCAGTACTTC
few	TRBV28	TRBJ1-5	NA	CASRSRGLEPQHF	TGTGCCAGCAGATCCCGGGGGCTGGAGCCCCAGCATTTT
few	TRBV11-2	TRBJ2-3	TRBD1	CASSHFRDRDTDTQYF	TGTGCCAGCAGCCATTTCCGGGACAGGGACACAGATACGCAGTATTTT
few	TRBV29-1	TRBJ2-7	NA	CSVLDGNSYEQYF	TGCAGCGTCCTGGACGGGAATTCCTACGAGCAGTACTTC
few	TRBV4-1	TRBJ2-3	TRBD2	CASSQGLAGDLDTQYF	TGCGCCAGCAGCCAAGGACTAGCGGGAGATTTGGATACGCAGTATTTT